This T cell receptor (beta chain) was sequenced in a study of identical twins. Study outcomes and limitations: Within cord blood, abundant beta clonotypes carried fewer insertions, but memory repertoires showed no such trend.

This clonotype was seen only a few times. Its antigen is unknown. From the 5' RACE reads, TCRdb called clonotypes with MiXCR, one entry per CDR3 protein. There are a few hundred thousand distinct CDR3 sequences in the sample; 9.5% to 15% occur only once, and roughly 3.7% lies in the top ten. This CDR3 has 19 amino acids. Trimming removed 5 bases at V and 4 bases at J, with 27 bases between. Germline CDR1 and CDR2: SGHVS and FNYEAQ. These same records also appear under a second study, on yellow fever vaccine responses in identical twins.

The sequenced sample was memory (CD45RO+) T cells sorted from blood. The gene calls are TRBV7-6 and TRBJ2-1, with D possibly matching TRBD2 (6 bases). This receptor was obtained from a woman between 18 and 29 years old in good health. The CDR3 reads CASSQVGVDRGTYYNEQFF. The CDR3 nucleotides read TGTGCCAGCAGCCAAGTGGGGGTTGATCGCGGGACTTATTACAATGAGCAGTTCTTC. Full variable domain (remainder filled in from reference TRBV7-6 and TRBJ2-1): GAGVSQSPRYKVTKRGQDVALRCDPISGHVSLYWYRQALGQGPEFLTYFNYEAQQDKSGLPNDRFSAERPEGSISTLTIQRTEQRDSAMYRCASSQVGVDRGTYYNEQFFGPGTRLTVL.